The 10 T cell receptor beta chains given below trace back to one sample, sequenced in a study of human T cells and chemical hapten exposure. TCRdb used MiXCR to reprocess the RACE reads, holding one entry per CDR3 protein. In the table there are 300,000 to 450,000 distinct CDR3 sequences, approximately 5.1% of which are singletons. Regarding time point: pre-sensitization, week 0. Treatment meaning: therapeutic diphenylcyclopropenone sensitization with weekly scalp DPC. This specimen consisted of whole blood, obtained in connection with sensitization to the hapten diphenylcyclopropenone (DPC). These receptors all stem from a woman aged 50 to 60 with alopecia areata. Some clones in this sample may be carry-over from other donors' samples.

This clonotype was seen at least ten times. The chain couples TRBV6-2 or TRBV6-3 to TRBJ2-7; D is unresolved. This CDR3 has 12 amino acids. Trimming removed 3 bases at V and 5 bases at J, with 8 bases between. From germline, CDR1 is MNHEY and CDR2 SVGEGT. The DNA for the CDR3 is TGTGCCAGCAGTTATATCAGCGACGAGCAGTACTTC. Residues: CASSYISDEQYF.

This sequence joins TRBV29-1 and TRBJ2-2; possibly TRBD1 for D (5 bases). The CDR3 is 13 residues long. Germline CDR1 SQVTM, CDR2 ANQGSEA. V lost 4 bases and J lost 1, with 7 bases in between. The chain's CDR3 is CSVVTGNTGELFF. CDR3 nucleotide sequence: TGCAGCGTTGTTACAGGGAACACCGGGGAGCTGTTTTTT.

This clonotype was seen ten or more times. The V gene is TRBV5-1, the J gene TRBJ1-1; 7 bases align to TRBD1. The V gene's germline CDR1 is SGHRS and CDR2 YFSETQ. This CDR3 region has 14 residues. With V trimmed by 2 bases and J by 3 bases, 4 bases remained unmatched. The CDR3 region has the DNA TGCGCCAGCAGCTTTGACAGGGCGTACACTGAAGCTTTCTTT. Protein product: CASSFDRAYTEAFF.

This clonotype was detected ten times or more. The chain links TRBV29-1 to TRBJ1-2, with a weak D call TRBD1 (5 bases). The germline V gene has CDR1 SQVTM and CDR2 ANQGSEA. The CDR3 contains 14 residues. The V end lost 1 base, the J end lost 4 bases, and 13 bases lay between the germline ends. CDR3: CSVEGPGSGYGYTF. The CDR3 DNA reads as TGCAGCGTTGAAGGACCAGGGAGCGGCTATGGCTACACCTTC.

The chain employs TRBV28 and TRBJ2-7, with 9 bases lining up with TRBD2. The length of the CDR3 is 15 residues. The V segment lost 7 bases and the J segment 0 bases; nucleotides outside the gene matches: 7. Germline CDR1 reads MDHEN; CDR2 reads SYDVKM. For the CDR3, the DNA is TGTGCCAGCACCGGATTAGCGGGAGTCTCCTACGAGCAGTACTTC. Amino acid sequence: CASTGLAGVSYEQYF.

This clonotype was seen a handful of times. V is TRBV27 and J is TRBJ2-1, with D perhaps given as TRBD1 or TRBD2 (5 bases each). Trimming removed 3 bases at V and 4 bases at J, with 13 bases between. Germline CDR1 MNHEY, CDR2 SMNVEV (reference sequence). The CDR3 is 15 amino acids. CDR3 residues: CASSLGRQTYNEQFF. The DNA of the CDR3 is TGTGCCAGCAGTTTGGGGAGACAGACTTACAATGAGCAGTTCTTC.

This clonotype was observed at least ten times. The CDR3 nucleotides read TGTGCCACCCATCGGGTTCTCGGTGAGCAGTTCTTC. Encoded protein: CATHRVLGEQFF. This chain links TRBV6-5 with TRBJ2-1; no definite D call. The germline V gene has CDR1 MNHEY and CDR2 SVGAGI. V gave up 10 bases and J gave up 9 bases, with 16 bases separating them. The CDR3 spans 12 residues.

This clonotype is medium-sized within its sample. V and J are TRBV7-9 and TRBJ1-4; D not resolved. In germline, CDR1 is SEHNR, CDR2 FQNEAQ (reference sequence). This CDR3 is 14 amino acids long. Trimming removed 5 bases at V and 8 bases at J, with 15 bases between. The CDR3 spells CASSLREPREKLFF. In nucleotides, the CDR3 is TGTGCCAGCAGCCTCCGGGAACCGAGGGAAAAACTGTTTTTT.

This clonotype came up many times. The chain uses TRBV29-1 and TRBJ1-1; D perhaps matches TRBD1 (5 bases). Germline V gene sequence: CDR1 SQVTM, CDR2 ANQGSEA. The ends were cut back, 4 bases at V and 2 bases at J, with 8 bases in the middle. The CDR3 is 12 residues long. In nucleotides, the CDR3 is TGCAGCGTTGGTGGGGGAAACACTGAAGCTTTCTTT. Translating it yields CSVGGGNTEAFF.

Ten or more counts support this clonotype. This chain connects TRBV20-1 to TRBJ2-3; TRBD2 agrees at 12 bases. Trimming removed 0 bases from V and 6 bases from J; junction bases left unmatched: 13. From germline, CDR1 is DFQATT and CDR2 SNEGSKA (reference sequence). This CDR3 has 18 amino acids. The CDR3 region is CSARDSFMTSGGKDTQYF. The CDR3 DNA reads as TGCAGTGCTAGAGACTCATTTATGACTAGCGGGGGCAAGGATACGCAGTATTTT.